The 32 T cell receptor beta chains given below trace back to one sample, sequenced in a study of blood T cell repertoires in COVID-19. Sequencing was performed with immunoSEQ multiplex PCR; in TCRdb, only in-frame clones are kept and a portion is missing. In the table there are 190,000 or so clones, 86% of which are singletons. Sample: peripheral blood. Receptors were obtained from a woman younger than 45 with active or convalescent COVID-19.

This chain connects TRBV11-2 to TRBJ2-3; 9 nucleotides match TRBD2. The CDR3 length is 16 residues. Germline V gives CDR1 SGHAT, CDR2 FQNNGV. After removal of 3 bases from V and 5 bases from J, the junction contained 9 bases not matched to a gene. CDR3 nucleotide sequence: TGTGCCAGCAGCTTCGAACTCGCGGGGGGGGGAGATACGCAGTATTTT. Amino acid sequence: CASSFELAGGGDTQYF.

This rearrangement joins TRBV2 to TRBJ1-6; tentatively, D is TRBD1 (6 bases). Germline values: CDR1 SNHLY, CDR2 FYNNEI. This CDR3 spans 15 amino acids. The V end lost 7 bases, the J end lost 1 base, and 11 bases lay between the germline ends. The CDR3 region is CASKDRPSYNSPLHF. Written as DNA, the CDR3 is TGTGCCAGCAAAGACAGGCCATCCTATAATTCACCCCTCCACTTT.

The rearrangement uses TRBV28 and TRBJ2-5, with a tentative D call TRBD1 (6 bases). From germline, CDR1 is MDHEN and CDR2 SYDVKM. The V and J ends lost 1 base and 5 bases respectively, with 8 bases between them. This CDR3 contains 13 residues. The chain's CDR3 is CASSLSGDETQYF. In DNA form, the CDR3 reads TGTGCCAGCAGTTTATCAGGGGACGAGACCCAGTACTTC.

The DNA of the CDR3 is TGTGCCAGCAGTCTTACACAGAACACTGAAGCTTTCTTT. This codes for CASSLTQNTEAFF. The V and J genes are TRBV14 and TRBJ1-1; D uncertain. Germline V gene data show CDR1 as SGHDN and CDR2 as FVKESK. The V end was cut by 6 bases, the J end by 1 base, with 9 bases between. CDR3 length: 13 amino acids.

The rearrangement uses TRBV5-4 and TRBJ2-1; TRBD2 agrees at 7 bases. V lost 0 bases and J lost 7; bases outside the gene matches: 7. Germline V CDR1 and CDR2: SGHNT, YYREEE (reference sequence). This CDR3 spans 15 amino acids. DNA for the CDR3: TGTGCCAGCAGCTTGGTTGGGGGGGGAGTAAATGAGCAGTTCTTC. Amino acids: CASSLVGGGVNEQFF.

The gene calls are TRBV3-1 (or the pseudogene TRBV3-2) and TRBJ2-2, with D hard to call. The CDR3 loop spans 15 amino acids. V lost 2 bases to trimming and J lost 6 bases, with 13 bases between them. CDR1 and CDR2 from the germline V gene are LGHDT and YNNKEL (reference sequence). CDR3 bases: TGTGCCAGCAGCCAATATGTCGATCCAGCCGGGGAGCTGTTTTTT. Translation: CASSQYVDPAGELFF.

This rearrangement joins TRBV7-6 to TRBJ2-1; the D is unclear. V was clipped by 5 bases and J by 0 bases, with 20 bases between them. The CDR3 runs 18 residues. Germline V CDR1 and CDR2: SGHVS, FNYEAQ. The CDR3 DNA reads as TGTGCCAGCAGCCCCAACAAACGGGTTTTTAGCTCCTACAATGAGCAGTTCTTC. This encodes CASSPNKRVFSSYNEQFF. Complete variable domain (other parts from reference TRBV7-6 and TRBJ2-1): GAGVSQSPRYKVTKRGQDVALRCDPISGHVSLYWYRQALGQGPEFLTYFNYEAQQDKSGLPNDRFSAERPEGSISTLTIQRTEQRDSAMYRCASSPNKRVFSSYNEQFFGPGTRLTVL.

The V and J genes are TRBV3-1 (or the pseudogene TRBV3-2) and TRBJ2-2; TRBD2 is a possible D gene (6 bases). The CDR3 runs 18 residues. Between the trimmed V and J ends, which lost 4 bases and 5 bases, there was a span of 23 bases. In germline, CDR1 is LGHDT, CDR2 YNNKEL (reference sequence). The CDR3 nucleotides read TGTGCCAGCAGCCCCGCGACCGCGCGGGGTACACAAACCGGGGAGCTGTTTTTT. It codes for CASSPATARGTQTGELFF.

This clone turned up a few times. V usage is TRBV4-2 and J usage is TRBJ2-2, with D tentatively TRBD1 (6 bases). V dropped 2 bases and J dropped 6 bases, with 16 bases sitting between them. The CDR3 loop spans 16 amino acids. Looked up from germline, CDR1 is LGHNA and CDR2 is YNFKEQ. CDR3 sequence (DNA): TGTGCCAGCAGCCAACATACCGGGACACAAGCCGGGGAGCTGTTTTTT. It specifies CASSQHTGTQAGELFF.

This chain connects TRBV7-2 to TRBJ2-2; TRBD2 matches 8 bases. The CDR3 contains 13 residues. Germline CDR1 and CDR2: SGHTA and FQGNSA. Losses at the gene ends were 11 bases for V and 7 bases for J; bases not matched to a gene: 9. CDR3 DNA: TGTGCCGCAGCTCTAGCGGGTTTCGGGGAGCTGTTTTTT. It is translated as CAAALAGFGELFF.

V is TRBV10-3 and J is TRBJ2-7; 7 positions agree with TRBD1. V lost 11 bases to trimming and J lost 5 bases; unmatched junction nucleotides: 15. CDR3 length: 14 amino acids. Germline V gene lookup returns CDR1 ENHRY and CDR2 SYGVKD. CDR3: CAARPDHRGDEQYF. CDR3 in DNA: TGTGCCGCCCGACCTGATCACAGGGGAGACGAGCAGTACTTC.

V gene TRBV5-4 combines with J gene TRBJ2-7; the D is unclear. V lost 1 base and J 6 bases, leaving 5 bases between the germline ends. The CDR3 contains 11 residues. Per germline, CDR1 SGHNT and CDR2 YYREEE (reference sequence). In DNA, the CDR3 is TGTGCCAGCAGCTTGCTTTCCGAGCAGTACTTC. It translates to CASSLLSEQYF.

This chain connects TRBV4-1 to TRBJ2-5; 16 bases match TRBD2. The CDR3 is made up of 16 amino acids. Germline-derived CDR1 and CDR2 are MGHRA and YSYEKL. The trim removed 4 bases at V and 5 bases at J, leaving 4 bases unmatched. The CDR3 DNA is TGCGCCAGCAGCCTGGGACTAGCGGGAGGGGTGGAGACCCAGTACTTC. This sequence encodes CASSLGLAGGVETQYF.

The genes are TRBV5-4 and TRBJ1-4; TRBD1 aligns across 7 bases. The germline V gene encodes CDR1 SGHNT and CDR2 YYREEE (reference sequence). After removal of 9 bases from V and 6 bases from J, the junction contained 8 bases not matched to a gene. The CDR3 has 13 amino acids. This CDR3 reads CATLPRGDEKLFF. The DNA of the CDR3 is TGTGCCACCCTGCCCAGGGGGGATGAAAAACTGTTTTTT.

This chain uses TRBV5-1 with TRBJ1-2, with a weak D call TRBD1 (6 bases). Per the germline V gene, CDR1 is SGHRS and CDR2 is YFSETQ. Trimming removed 3 bases at V and 4 bases at J, with 13 bases between. This CDR3 has 14 residues. CDR3 sequence: CASSSAWTVYGYTF. DNA for the CDR3: TGCGCCAGCAGCTCGGCCTGGACAGTCTATGGCTACACCTTC. The whole variable domain, remainder taken from reference TRBV5-1 and TRBJ1-2, is KAGVTQTPRYLIKTRGQQVTLSCSPISGHRSVSWYQQTPGQGLQFLFEYFSETQRNKGNFPGRFSGRQFSNSRSEMNVSTLELGDSALYLCASSSAWTVYGYTFGSGTRLTVV.

The gene calls are TRBV28 and TRBJ2-7, with TRBD1 as a possible D gene (6 bases). Trimming left V 6 bases short and J 3 bases short, with 15 bases between. Germline CDR1 MDHEN, CDR2 SYDVKM. This CDR3 comprises 14 residues. CDR3 amino acids: CASSPPDRDYEQYF. The CDR3 DNA sequence: TGTGCCAGCAGCCCCCCGGACAGAGACTACGAGCAGTACTTC.

The chain carries TRBV15 and TRBJ2-5; possibly TRBD2 for D (5 bases). Germline CDR1 LNHNV, CDR2 YYDKDF (reference sequence). The CDR3 length is 16 residues. V was shortened by 1 base and J by 1 base, with 13 bases between the two germline ends. CDR3 DNA: TGTGCCACCAGCAGAGGAGACCTAGCTTCCCAAGAGACCCAGTACTTC. The encoded protein is CATSRGDLASQETQYF.

This sequence joins TRBV7-9 and TRBJ1-4; a weak D match, TRBD1 (5 bases). V lost 5 bases and J lost 8, with 15 bases in between. The CDR3 totals 14 residues. Germline lookup yields CDR1 SEHNR and CDR2 FQNEAQ (reference sequence). The DNA of the CDR3 is TGTGCCAGCAGCCCGGGACTGAGGGAGGAAAAACTGTTTTTT. Its translation: CASSPGLREEKLFF.

V and J are TRBV5-4 and TRBJ1-6, with 7 bases aligning to TRBD1. The CDR3 runs 14 residues. Germline CDR1 SGHNT, CDR2 YYREEE (reference sequence). The V gene end was trimmed by 0 bases and the J gene end by 7 bases; junction bases not matched to a gene: 1. The DNA of the CDR3 is TGTGCCAGCAGCTTGGGGGACAGCAATTCACCCCTCCACTTT. It yields the protein CASSLGDSNSPLHF.

The CDR3 sequence: CASSVVAATEAFF. CDR3 DNA: TGTGCCAGCAGCGTAGTTGCGGCCACTGAAGCTTTCTTT. The rearrangement links TRBV9 to TRBJ1-1; no clear D gene. The V end lost 0 bases, the J end lost 4 bases, and 7 bases lay between the germline ends. This CDR3 has 13 residues. CDR1 is SGDLS, CDR2 YYNGEE, per germline.

The table lists this clone with a count of one. The chain couples TRBV5-6 to TRBJ2-5; TRBD1 matches at 9 bases. Losses at the gene ends were 5 bases for V and 5 bases for J; bases not matched to a gene: 7. Germline V gene sequence: CDR1 SGHDT, CDR2 YYEEEE. This CDR3 has 14 residues. This CDR3 is CASRPDRGWETQYF. CDR3 DNA sequence: TGTGCCAGCAGACCGGACAGGGGATGGGAGACCCAGTACTTC.

The genes are TRBV18 and TRBJ1-1; TRBD1 aligns across 10 bases. The CDR3 sequence is 15 residues long. The germline gives CDR1 KGHSH, CDR2 LQKENI. V was pared by 2 bases and J by 3 bases, with 3 bases of the junction left unmatched. The CDR3 nucleotides read TGTGCCAGCTCACCAGAGACAGGGGGCTACACTGAAGCTTTCTTT. This sequence encodes CASSPETGGYTEAFF.

The chain employs TRBV6-5 and TRBJ2-1; no definite D call. Germline V lookup: CDR1 MNHEY, CDR2 SVGAGI. The CDR3 covers 16 residues. The V end lost 2 bases, the J end lost 2 bases, and 13 bases lay between the germline ends. Written as DNA, the CDR3 is TGTGCCAGCAGTTACGGGTTCGCTAGGCCCTACAATGAGCAGTTCTTC. The encoded protein is CASSYGFARPYNEQFF.

The CDR3 nucleotides are TGTGCCAGCAGCCCAGACAGGGGCACCTACAATGAGCAGTTCTTC. Translating gives CASSPDRGTYNEQFF. This chain connects TRBV7-9 to TRBJ2-1, with 8 bases identical to TRBD1. The length of the CDR3 is 15 residues. V was pared by 5 bases and J by 2 bases, with 5 bases of the junction left unmatched. CDR1 and CDR2 from the germline V gene are SEHNR and FQNEAQ (reference sequence).

This chain connects TRBV13 to TRBJ2-5; D ambiguous. Per germline, CDR1 PRHDT and CDR2 FYEKMQ (reference sequence). V was shortened by 0 bases and J by 1 base, with 6 bases between the two germline ends. This CDR3 comprises 14 residues. This CDR3 reads CASSLGRFQETQYF. Here the CDR3 DNA reads TGTGCCAGCAGCTTAGGGCGTTTCCAAGAGACCCAGTACTTC.

J is TRBJ2-2 and V is TRBV7-9; 12 bases line up with TRBD2. The ends lost 6 bases at V and 3 bases at J; junction bases unmatched: 5. The germline CDR1 and CDR2 sequences are SEHNR and FQNEAQ (reference sequence). CDR3 size: 16 residues. The DNA of the CDR3 is TGTGCCAGCAGTTCGACTAGCGGGAGAGACACCGGGGAGCTGTTTTTT. Its protein product is CASSSTSGRDTGELFF. Full variable domain (rest looked up from reference TRBV7-9 and TRBJ2-2): DTGVSQNPRHKITKRGQNVTFRCDPISEHNRLYWYRQTLGQGPEFLTYFQNEAQLEKSRLLSDRFSAERPKGSFSTLEIQRTEQGDSAMYLCASSSTSGRDTGELFFGEGSRLTVL.

This clone is a singleton in its sample. This chain links TRBV5-6 with TRBJ2-7; 7 positions match TRBD1. After removal of 4 bases from V and 1 base from J, the junction contained 8 bases not matched to a gene. Per the germline V gene, CDR1 is SGHDT and CDR2 is YYEEEE. The CDR3 runs 15 residues. CDR3 amino acids: CASSPLPGQSYEQYF. The CDR3 bases are TGTGCCAGCAGCCCACTTCCGGGACAGTCCTACGAGCAGTACTTC.

This clone was counted a single time. The chain is built from TRBV2 and TRBJ2-1, with D perhaps TRBD1 (6 bases). Between the trimmed V and J ends, which lost 3 bases and 2 bases, there was a span of 11 bases. This CDR3 is 15 amino acids long. The germline CDR1 and CDR2 sequences are SNHLY and FYNNEI. The CDR3 here is CASSEEGGTYNEQFF. The CDR3 nucleotides read TGTGCCAGCAGTGAGGAAGGGGGTACCTACAATGAGCAGTTCTTC.

The V call is TRBV30, the J call TRBJ1-2, with 10 bases lining up with TRBD1. Germline values: CDR1 GTSNPN, CDR2 SVGIG (reference sequence). The ends lost 0 bases at V and 8 bases at J; junction bases unmatched: 6. CDR3 length: 14 amino acids. CDR3 nucleotide sequence: TGTGCCTGGAGTGTGGGACAGGGGTTAGAAGGCTACACCTTC. Its protein product is CAWSVGQGLEGYTF.

The chain uses TRBV5-1 and TRBJ1-3; 7 positions match TRBD1. CDR3 length: 14 residues. Germline-derived CDR1 and CDR2 are SGHRS and YFSETQ. J gave up 4 bases and V 3 bases, and 4 bases lay outside the gene matches. This CDR3 is CASSWGQPGNTIYF. In DNA form, the CDR3 reads TGCGCCAGCAGCTGGGGACAGCCCGGAAACACCATATATTTT.

V gene TRBV19 combines with J gene TRBJ1-5, with D perhaps matching TRBD1 (5 bases). The V gene lost 1 base and the J gene lost 0 bases, with 7 bases spanning the gap. CDR1 is LNHDA and CDR2 is SQIVND in the germline V gene (reference sequence). This CDR3 contains 15 residues. The CDR3 reads CASSIVQGSNQPQHF. CDR3 nucleotide sequence: TGTGCCAGTAGTATAGTCCAGGGTAGCAATCAGCCCCAGCATTTT.

This clone was seen a handful of times. The chain uses TRBV5-1 and TRBJ2-1, with TRBD2 identical over 11 bases. CDR1 SGHRS and CDR2 YFSETQ come from the germline V gene. The CDR3 is 17 residues long. V dropped 5 bases and J dropped 0; count of bases not matched to a gene: 7. The CDR3 protein is CASRFLSGGASYNEQFF. For the CDR3, the DNA is TGCGCCAGCAGATTCCTTAGCGGGGGGGCCTCCTACAATGAGCAGTTCTTC.